Sequencing of this T cell receptor (beta chain) was carried out in a study of control samples from healthy donors and cancer patients. A few counts support this clone. The table came from immunoSEQ multiplex PCR; TCRdb's copy has only in-frame clones and leaves some out. The sample includes about 89,000 clones, around nine tenths of them seen just once. Trimming pared 7 bases from V and 6 bases from J, leaving 10 bases between. The CDR3 covers 12 residues. The germline CDR1 and CDR2 sequences are GTSNPN and SVGIG (reference sequence). The rearrangement links TRBV30 to TRBJ1-6; D might be TRBD1 (5 bases). Sequenced: blood. The clonotype originates from a man aged 25-45 years in good health. The CDR3 sequence is CAFTGGNSPLHF. For the CDR3, the DNA is TGTGCCTTCACTGGGGGTAATTCACCCCTCCACTTT. Full variable domain (remainder filled in from reference TRBV30 and TRBJ1-6): SQTIHQWPATLVQPVGSPLSLECTVEGTSNPNLYWYRQAAGRGLQLLFYSVGIGQISSEVPQNLSASRPQDRQFILSSKKLLLSDSGFYLCAFTGGNSPLHFGNGTRLTVT.